Shown below are 2 T cell receptor beta chains from a single sample sequenced in a study of graft-versus-host responses after intestinal transplantation. Method: immunoSEQ multiplex PCR; TCRdb's copy keeps in-frame clones and lacks some. There are around 33,000 clones in the sample; about 94% occur only once, and less than 0.85% lies in the top ten. Source: PBMCs, taken 16 days after intestinal transplant. The receptors were sampled from a human patient who received an intestinal transplant, so some T cells may come from the graft donor.

CDR3 in DNA: TGTGCCAGCAGTTCTACAGGGGGAGATACTGAAGCTTTCTTT. Translating it yields CASSSTGGDTEAFF. The chain couples TRBV7-3 to TRBJ1-1; TRBD1 matches at 8 bases. Germline CDR1 SGHTA, CDR2 FQGTGA. Losses at the gene ends were 6 bases for V and 5 bases for J; bases not matched to a gene: 8. The length of the CDR3 is 14 residues.

About this clone: Germline and junction disagree at one end, which may indicate a read error. CDR3 residues: CAGSQTRGAYEQYF. In nucleotides, the CDR3 is TGCGCCGGCAGCCAAACAAGAGGGGCCTACGAGCAGTACTTC. This chain links TRBV4-1 with TRBJ2-7; D is tentatively TRBD1 or TRBD2 (5 bases each). This CDR3 is built from 14 residues. Germline lookup yields CDR1 MGHRA and CDR2 YSYEKL.